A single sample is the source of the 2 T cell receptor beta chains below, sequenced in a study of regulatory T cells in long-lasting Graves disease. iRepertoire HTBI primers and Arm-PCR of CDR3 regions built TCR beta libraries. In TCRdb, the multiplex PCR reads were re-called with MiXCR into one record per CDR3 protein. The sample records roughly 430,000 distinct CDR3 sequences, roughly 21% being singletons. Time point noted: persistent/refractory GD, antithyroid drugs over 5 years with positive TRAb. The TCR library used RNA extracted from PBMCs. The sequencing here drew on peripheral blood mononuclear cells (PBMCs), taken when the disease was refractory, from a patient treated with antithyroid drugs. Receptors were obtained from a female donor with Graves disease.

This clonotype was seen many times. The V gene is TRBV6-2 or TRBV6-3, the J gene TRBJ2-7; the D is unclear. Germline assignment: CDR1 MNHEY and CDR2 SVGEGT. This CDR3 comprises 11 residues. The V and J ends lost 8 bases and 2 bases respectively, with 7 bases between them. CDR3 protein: CASFSPYEQYF. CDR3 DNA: TGTGCCAGCTTTAGCCCCTACGAGCAGTACTTC.

This chain's CDR3 is CATSEAYGTGGYEQYF. CDR3 bases: TGTGCCACCAGTGAGGCATACGGGACAGGGGGTTACGAGCAGTACTTC. The chain recombines TRBV24-1 with TRBJ2-7; 11 nucleotides line up with TRBD1. The germline CDR1 and CDR2 sequences are KGHDR and SFDVKD. J was trimmed by 4 bases and V by 4 bases; bases with no gene match: 8. CDR3 length: 16 residues.